The present T cell receptor (beta chain) was sequenced within a study of T cell responses to AZD1222 COVID-19 vaccine. Per the germline V gene, CDR1 is LGHNA and CDR2 is YNFKEQ. The CDR3 extends over 16 amino acids. Trimming removed 1 base from V and 9 bases from J, with 22 bases in between. As to this clone: Its antigen remains unidentified.

Repertoires were generated with immunoSEQ multiplex PCR, while TCRdb's copy carries only in-frame clones and drops some. The repertoire consists of about 110,000 clones, with 92% occurring once and the leading ten covering roughly 2.5%. Study-level findings and limits: After two AZD1222 doses, spike-specific TCR breadth and depth rose versus day 0.

Sample: peripheral blood, taken 28 days after the second AZD1222 dose. The gene calls are TRBV4-2 and TRBJ2-7; D is uncertain. This clonotype originated in an adult who received the AZD1222 COVID-19 vaccine. This CDR3 reads CASSQAGIGGGYGQYF. The CDR3, as DNA: TGTGCCAGCAGCCAAGCGGGTATAGGCGGTGGGTATGGGCAGTACTTC.